The clone carrying this TCR beta chain was picked up one time. Its target is unknown. The data stem from a study of cytomegalovirus exposure and HLA in healthy donors. Study findings and constraints: Analyzed later, association rates of TCRs varied across HLA loci, with DRB1 most and HLA-C fewest. It was confirmed in vitro that a few of the CMV-associated chains were specific for CMV antigens.

With 60 Vbeta and 13 Jbeta primers, the PCR was carried out. Sequencing used immunoSEQ multiplex PCR; TCRdb keeps in-frame clones, though not all of them. The sample shows roughly 62,000 clones, about 69% of them seen only once. This CDR3 comprises 17 residues. V shed 4 bases and J 3 bases; nucleotides not matched to a gene: 12. Looked up from germline, CDR1 is MDHEN and CDR2 is SYDVKM. The chain is built from TRBV28 and TRBJ2-5, with 9 bases matching TRBD1. Material: PBMCs. The sequence was obtained from a woman in her 30s in good health and CMV-seronegative. The CDR3 region is CASSSAPRDRAEETQYF. Written as DNA, the CDR3 is TGTGCCAGCAGTTCGGCCCCACGGGACAGGGCGGAAGAGACCCAGTACTTC. Together with reference TRBV28 and TRBJ2-5, the CDR3 gives the full variable domain: DVKVTQSSRYLVKRTGEKVFLECVQDMDHENMFWYRQDPGLGLRLIYFSYDVKMKEKGDIPEGYSVSREKKERFSLILESASTNQTSMYLCASSSAPRDRAEETQYFGPGTRLLVL.